The 29 T cell receptor beta chains below all came from one sample that was sequenced in a study of shared clonotypes between healthy human individuals (dated by TCRdb to the early 2020s). Library preparation employed the immunoSEQ multiplex PCR assay. The table comes from immuneACCESS by way of TCRdb, which keeps in-frame sequences with V and J called. Part of the clones is missing from these tables; in studies checked, under half for an unresolved V gene and the rest for unknown reasons. A total of about 490,000 clones appear in this sample, over 60% of them only once. 10% to 15% of the sample is taken by the ten largest. The specimen was PBMCs. The receptors were sampled from a woman in her thirties or forties in good health. Some clones in this sample may be carry-over from other donors' samples.

There are many counts of this clone. The chain has TRBV6-1 and TRBJ1-1; D gene uncertain. Germline V lookup: CDR1 MNHNS, CDR2 SASEGT. V shed 6 bases and J shed 2 bases, with 1 base lying between them. This CDR3 region has 10 residues. The CDR3 here is CASRNTEAFF. CDR3 bases: TGTGCCAGCAGAAACACTGAAGCTTTCTTT.

On this clone: It is likely a read error: a sequence one base away is far more abundant. Other DNA sequences from this sample encode an identical CDR3 as well. CDR3 residues: CASSLGAGGPGEQYF. The CDR3 DNA is TGCGCCAGCAGCTTAGGGGCGGGAGGGCCGGGTGAGCAGTACTTC. The chain uses TRBV5-1 and TRBJ2-7; 9 bases match TRBD2. J lost 7 bases, V lost 2 bases, and 10 bases had no gene match. The CDR3 length is 15 residues. The germline gives CDR1 SGHRS, CDR2 YFSETQ.

A few counts support this clone. The genes are TRBV6-1 and TRBJ2-7; possibly TRBD1 for D (5 bases). V lost 4 bases to trimming and J lost 4 bases, with 11 bases between them. CDR3 length equals 13 residues. Germline CDR1 MNHNS, CDR2 SASEGT. CDR3 nucleotides: TGTGCCAGCAGTGGGGGCCCGGAGTACGAGCAGTACTTC. Translating it yields CASSGGPEYEQYF.

This clone came up a few times. As DNA, the CDR3 is TGTGCCAGCAGCGTAGGGGGTGGAGACAACTATGGCTACACCTTC. Amino acid sequence: CASSVGGGDNYGYTF. The gene calls are TRBV9 and TRBJ1-2, with no clear D. This CDR3 has 15 residues. Germline V gene sequence: CDR1 SGDLS, CDR2 YYNGEE. V was shortened by 0 bases and J by 2 bases, with 11 bases between the two germline ends.

The rearrangement uses TRBV28 and TRBJ2-6, with D possibly TRBD1 on 5 matching bases. V gave up 3 bases and J gave up 1 base, with 10 bases separating them. Per the germline V gene, CDR1 is MDHEN and CDR2 is SYDVKM. The CDR3 covers 16 residues. CDR3 in amino acids: CASSLVGRSGANVLTF. CDR3 DNA: TGTGCCAGCAGTTTGGTGGGGCGGTCTGGGGCCAACGTCCTGACTTTC.

J is TRBJ2-1 and V is TRBV6-1, with 7 bases that match TRBD2. The CDR3 is made up of 15 amino acids. The germline V gene has CDR1 MNHNS and CDR2 SASEGT. Trimming at V came to 2 bases and at J to 4 bases, leaving 5 bases not matched to a gene. CDR3 in DNA: TGTGCCAGCAGTGAAATCCTAGCGGAGTACAATGAGCAGTTCTTC. Its translation: CASSEILAEYNEQFF.

This clone was seen a handful of times. This chain connects TRBV6-5 to TRBJ2-5; TRBD1 is a possible D gene (6 bases). The end of the DNA is better explained by TRBJ2-7, so the J call may be wrong. The CDR3 loop spans 15 amino acids. The germline CDR1 and CDR2 sequences are MNHEY and SVGAGI. CDR3 bases: TGTGCCAGCAGTTGGGCCGGGACACAGTCCTACGAGCAGTACTTC. Its protein is CASSWAGTQSYEQYF.

Only a few counts were recorded for this clone. The V and J genes are TRBV18 and TRBJ2-7; no reliable D call. V was cut by 3 bases and J by 4 bases, with 7 bases left in between. Germline CDR1 KGHSH, CDR2 LQKENI. The CDR3 spans 12 residues. In DNA, the CDR3 is TGTGCCAGCTCACCTACTTTTTACGAGCAGTACTTC. Its protein is CASSPTFYEQYF.

This clone was detected ten times or more. V and J are TRBV7-8 and TRBJ1-2; TRBD1 is a possible D gene (6 bases). Trimming shortened V by 5 bases and J by 6 bases, and 16 bases separated the two germline ends. Germline CDR1 reads SGHVS; CDR2 reads FQNEAQ. This CDR3 has 14 amino acids. CDR3 residues: CASSPRGGTHGYTF. The CDR3 region has the DNA TGTGCCAGCAGCCCTAGGGGGGGTACCCATGGCTACACCTTC.

The chain links TRBV6-4 to TRBJ1-5; D might be TRBD1 (6 bases). Per the germline V gene, CDR1 is MRHNA and CDR2 is SNTAGT. The CDR3 loop spans 13 amino acids. Trimming took off 0 bases at V and 9 bases at J, with 9 bases between the two ends. CDR3 nucleotide sequence: TGTGCCAGCAGTGACTCGAGAGGGGGGCCCCAGCATTTT. Translated, it gives CASSDSRGGPQHF.

The rearrangement links TRBV27 to TRBJ2-1, with D unresolved. Between the trimmed V and J ends, which lost 2 bases and 10 bases, there was a span of 12 bases. The CDR3 consists of 13 residues. The germline gives CDR1 MNHEY, CDR2 SMNVEV (reference sequence). This CDR3 reads CASSLVRLSEQFF. The CDR3 DNA is TGTGCCAGCAGTTTAGTCAGGTTGTCCGAGCAGTTCTTC.

With regard to this clone: Just one base apart from a much larger clone, this may be a read error. The chain is built from TRBV30 and TRBJ2-7; TRBD1 might be the D (5 bases). V lost 0 bases, J lost 3 bases, and 6 bases lay in between. This CDR3 is 12 amino acids long. The germline CDR1 and CDR2 sequences are GTSNPN and SVGIG (reference sequence). The CDR3 DNA reads as TGTGCCTGGAGTGTACAGGACTACGAGCAGTACTTC. This sequence encodes CAWSVQDYEQYF.

V and J are TRBV29-1 and TRBJ1-1; D remains ambiguous. Germline loops: CDR1 SQVTM, CDR2 ANQGSEA. This CDR3 has 12 amino acids. V lost 7 bases and J lost 1, with 10 bases in between. CDR3 sequence reads: CSALHGNTEAFF. The CDR3 DNA is TGCAGCGCCCTACACGGGAACACTGAAGCTTTCTTT.

The V gene is TRBV19, the J gene TRBJ2-4; TRBD1 agrees at 7 bases. CDR1 LNHDA and CDR2 SQIVND come from the germline V gene (reference sequence). There are 14 residues in the CDR3. With V trimmed by 4 bases and J by 8 bases, 8 bases remained unmatched. The CDR3 loop reads CASSNRQGADIQYF. The CDR3 DNA follows: TGTGCCAGTAGTAATCGACAGGGTGCGGACATTCAGTACTTC. The full variable domain, in which reference TRBV19 and TRBJ2-4 provide the parts outside the CDR3, is DGGITQSPKYLFRKEGQNVTLSCEQNLNHDAMYWYRQDPGQGLRLIYYSQIVNDFQKGDIAEGYSVSREKKESFPLTVTSAQKNPTAFYLCASSNRQGADIQYFGAGTRLSVL.

The chain uses TRBV19 and TRBJ2-7; 8 bases map to TRBD2. The CDR3 is 15 residues long. Looked up from germline, CDR1 is LNHDA and CDR2 is SQIVND (reference sequence). J gave up 5 bases and V 6 bases, and 12 bases lay outside the gene matches. The CDR3 here is CASSTGLAGSHEQYF. Written as DNA, the CDR3 is TGTGCCAGTAGCACAGGGTTAGCGGGATCCCACGAGCAGTACTTC.

This clone was counted a few times. V and J are TRBV30 and TRBJ2-5; a possible D gene is TRBD2 (6 bases). The DNA end is more similar to TRBJ2-7, so the J call may be wrong. CDR3 length equals 13 residues. Germline assignment: CDR1 GTSNPN and CDR2 SVGIG (reference sequence). CDR3 amino acids: CAWRARGSYEQYF. The DNA of the CDR3 is TGTGCCTGGAGGGCGCGGGGTTCCTACGAGCAGTACTTC.

This sequence joins TRBV5-6 and TRBJ1-3; the match to TRBD1 covers 8 bases. Germline lookup yields CDR1 SGHDT and CDR2 YYEEEE. The CDR3 has 16 residues. V was pared by 4 bases and J by 0 bases, with 6 bases of the junction left unmatched. The CDR3 DNA sequence: TGTGCCAGCAGCCAAAGACAGGGGAACTCTGGAAACACCATATATTTT. Its translation: CASSQRQGNSGNTIYF.

V usage is TRBV18 and J usage is TRBJ1-1, with 10 bases aligning to TRBD1. Germline V CDR1 and CDR2: KGHSH, LQKENI. V lost 3 bases and J lost 2; bases outside the gene matches: 9. The CDR3 has 17 amino acids. This CDR3 reads CASSPFRDRGRNTEAFF. CDR3 in DNA: TGTGCCAGCTCACCTTTCCGGGACAGGGGACGCAACACTGAAGCTTTCTTT.

This chain links TRBV28 with TRBJ2-1; 10 bases agree with TRBD2. With 4 bases clipped from V and 5 bases from J, the junction kept 8 bases outside the gene matches. CDR3 length: 16 amino acids. CDR1 is MDHEN and CDR2 is SYDVKM in the germline V gene. The DNA for the CDR3 is TGTGCCAGCAGTTCGCCTAGCGGGAGTGGGGACAATGAGCAGTTCTTC. Protein product: CASSSPSGSGDNEQFF.

Details on this clone: At the DNA level, this CDR3 is encoded by other sequences in the same sample as well. The rearrangement links TRBV15 to TRBJ1-2; 7 positions match TRBD1. The V gene's germline CDR1 is LNHNV and CDR2 YYDKDF (reference sequence). V shed 3 bases and J 2 bases; nucleotides not matched to a gene: 0. This CDR3 is built from 13 residues. CDR3 protein: CATSRDRNYGYTF. For the CDR3, the DNA is TGTGCCACCAGCAGGGACAGGAACTATGGCTACACCTTC.

This clone was counted a few times. The J gene is TRBJ2-3, the V gene TRBV2; TRBD2 matches 7 bases. Germline V gene sequence: CDR1 SNHLY, CDR2 FYNNEI. CDR3 size: 12 residues. After removal of 5 bases from V and 7 bases from J, the junction contained 3 bases not matched to a gene. This chain's CDR3 is CASSRLAYTQYF. Here the CDR3 DNA reads TGTGCCAGCAGTAGACTAGCATATACGCAGTATTTT.

The chain is built from TRBV19 and TRBJ1-5, with D possibly matching TRBD1 (6 bases). Germline V gives CDR1 LNHDA, CDR2 SQIVND (reference sequence). The CDR3 has 13 residues. Trimming removed 4 bases at V and 7 bases at J, with 11 bases between. In DNA, the CDR3 is TGTGCCAGTAGTAATATACAGGGCCAGCCCCAGCATTTT. Its protein is CASSNIQGQPQHF.

V and J are TRBV7-2 and TRBJ2-7; 9 nucleotides match TRBD2. Unmatched junction bases numbered 3, after V lost 1 base and J lost 2 bases. The V gene's germline CDR1 is SGHTA and CDR2 FQGNSA. The CDR3 has 15 residues. Here the CDR3 DNA reads TGTGCCAGCAGCTTAGTCCTAGCGGGGACCTACGAGCAGTACTTC. Protein product: CASSLVLAGTYEQYF.

This clone has only one observation. The rearrangement uses TRBV28 and TRBJ2-7; 7 nucleotides line up with TRBD1. After removal of 3 bases from V and 0 bases from J, the junction contained 5 bases not matched to a gene. The germline V gene encodes CDR1 MDHEN and CDR2 SYDVKM. The CDR3 consists of 15 residues. The CDR3 reads CASSLGQTISYEQYF. CDR3 bases: TGTGCCAGCAGTTTGGGACAGACTATCTCCTACGAGCAGTACTTC.

In its sample, this clone was seen a few times. V usage is TRBV20-1 and J usage is TRBJ2-7; D is ambiguous. The CDR3 is 11 residues long. V shed 0 bases and J shed 4 bases, with 4 bases lying between them. Per the germline V gene, CDR1 is DFQATT and CDR2 is SNEGSKA (reference sequence). The CDR3 spells CSARETYEQYF. CDR3 nucleotide sequence: TGCAGTGCTAGAGAAACTTACGAGCAGTACTTC.

This clone showed up just a few times. The rearrangement uses TRBV5-1 and TRBJ2-2; no firm D call. The CDR3 contains 17 residues. Looked up from germline, CDR1 is SGHRS and CDR2 is YFSETQ. Trimming stripped 0 bases from V and 3 bases from J, with 15 bases between. This CDR3 is CASSLAPVQQDTGELFF. The CDR3, as DNA: TGCGCCAGCAGCTTGGCCCCGGTCCAGCAGGACACCGGGGAGCTGTTTTTT.

This chain uses TRBV28 with TRBJ1-5; 8 nucleotides line up with TRBD1. CDR3 size: 16 residues. Germline trimming cut 5 bases from V and 3 bases from J; bases unmatched to any gene: 9. Germline lookup yields CDR1 MDHEN and CDR2 SYDVKM. The CDR3, as DNA: TGTGCCAGCAGTCCACAGGGGGGATCGGACAATCAGCCCCAGCATTTT. Amino acid sequence: CASSPQGGSDNQPQHF.

The chain has TRBV29-1 and TRBJ2-1, with a weak D call TRBD2 (5 bases). Trimming cost V 4 bases and J 7 bases, with 14 bases left between them. Germline V gene data show CDR1 as SQVTM and CDR2 as ANQGSEA. CDR3 length: 13 residues. The CDR3 nucleotides are TGCAGCGTTGTAGTCAGGACGGGAAATGAGCAGTTCTTC. Its protein product is CSVVVRTGNEQFF.

The chain recombines TRBV4-3 with TRBJ2-1; D not resolved. The germline gives CDR1 LGHNA, CDR2 YSLEER. CDR3 size: 15 residues. Trimming shortened V by 0 bases and J by 5 bases, and 11 bases separated the two germline ends. This CDR3 is CASSQDWVRNNEQFF. CDR3 nucleotide sequence: TGCGCCAGCAGCCAAGATTGGGTACGAAACAATGAGCAGTTCTTC.